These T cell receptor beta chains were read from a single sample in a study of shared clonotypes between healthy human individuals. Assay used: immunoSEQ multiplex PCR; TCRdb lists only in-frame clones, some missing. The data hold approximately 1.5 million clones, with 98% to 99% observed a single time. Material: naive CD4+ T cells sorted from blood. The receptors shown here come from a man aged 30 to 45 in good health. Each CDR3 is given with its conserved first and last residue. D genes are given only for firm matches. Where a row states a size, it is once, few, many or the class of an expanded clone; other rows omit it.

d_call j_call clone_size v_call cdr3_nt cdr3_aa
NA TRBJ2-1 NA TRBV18 TGTGCCAGCTCACCGACTATGGGCTCCTACAATGAGCAGTTCTTC CASSPTMGSYNEQFF
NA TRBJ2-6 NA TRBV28 TGTGCCAGCAGTTCCTCGGACTCGGACTCTGGGGCCAACGTCCTGACTTTC CASSSSDSDSGANVLTF
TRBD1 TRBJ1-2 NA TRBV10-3 TGTGCCATCAGTGAGGTACAGGGGGTGCATGGCTACACCTTC CAISEVQGVHGYTF
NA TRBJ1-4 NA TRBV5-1 TGCGCCAGCAGCCCAGGGTTGCCAACTAATGAAAAACTGTTTTTT CASSPGLPTNEKLFF
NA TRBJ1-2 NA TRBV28 TGTGCCAGCAGTTTTAGGATCAGGGAGGGCTACACCTTC CASSFRIREGYTF
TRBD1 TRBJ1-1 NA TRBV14 TGTGCCAGCAGCCTAAGGACAGGGGGCCGTACTGAAGCTTTCTTT CASSLRTGGRTEAFF
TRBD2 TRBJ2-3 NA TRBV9 TGTGCCAGCAGCGAGACTAGCGGGAGGCCATCAGGCACAGATACGCAGTATTTT CASSETSGRPSGTDTQYF
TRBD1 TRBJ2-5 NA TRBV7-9 TGTGCCAGCAGCTCAGGGGCAGGGGGCATGGAGACCCAGTACTTC CASSSGAGGMETQYF
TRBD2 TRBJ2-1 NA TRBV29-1 TGCAGCGTTGGTCCCACTAGCGGGTTATACAATGAGCAGTTCTTC CSVGPTSGLYNEQFF
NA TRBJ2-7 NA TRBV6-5 TGTGCCAGCAGCTTGGAACGCTACTACGAGCAGTACTTC CASSLERYYEQYF
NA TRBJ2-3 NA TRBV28 TGTGCCAGCGGCTCCTCCGGTGATAGCACAGATACGCAGTATTTT CASGSSGDSTDTQYF
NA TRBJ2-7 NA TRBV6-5 TGTGCCAGCAGGGCTAACTACGAGCAGTACTTC CASRANYEQYF
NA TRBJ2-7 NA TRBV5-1 TGCGCCAGCAGCTTGGGCGGGCCCTACGAGCAGTACTTC CASSLGGPYEQYF
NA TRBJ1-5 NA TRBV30 TGTGCCTGGAGTCAAGGGTTCGGGGTCACGAAGATTAGCAATCAGCCCCAGCATTTT CAWSQGFGVTKISNQPQHF
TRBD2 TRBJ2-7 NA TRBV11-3 TGTGCCAGCAGCCGTTCTGTGGGGCTAGCGGGAGAAAAGTACGAGCAGTACTTC CASSRSVGLAGEKYEQYF
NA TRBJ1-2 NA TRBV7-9 TGTGCCAGCAGCCTTGGGCGGGATGGCTACACCTTC CASSLGRDGYTF
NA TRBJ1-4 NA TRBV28 TGTGCCAGCAGTCGTACAGGGACGCGGCGAGAAAAACTGTTTTTT CASSRTGTRREKLFF
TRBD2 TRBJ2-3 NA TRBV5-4 TGTGCCAGCAGCCGGGGACTAGCGGGAGGCACAGATACGCAGTATTTT CASSRGLAGGTDTQYF
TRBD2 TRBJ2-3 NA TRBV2 TGTGCCAGGTCCCTCGGGACTAGCTACACAGATACGCAGTATTTT CARSLGTSYTDTQYF
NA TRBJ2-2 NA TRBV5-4 TGTGCCAGCAGCTTTACAGGGGAGGTAGCCGGGGAGCTGTTTTTT CASSFTGEVAGELFF
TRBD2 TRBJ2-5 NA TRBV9 TGTGCCAGCAGCGTAGGGGTAGCGGGATTAATGGAGACCCAGTACTTC CASSVGVAGLMETQYF
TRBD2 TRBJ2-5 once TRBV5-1 TGCGCCAGCAGCTTGGTGACTAGCGGGAGTCCAGAGACCCAGTACTTC CASSLVTSGSPETQYF
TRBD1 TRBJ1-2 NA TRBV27 TGTGCCAGCGCACCACAGGGGGCGGTTGGCTACACCTTC CASAPQGAVGYTF
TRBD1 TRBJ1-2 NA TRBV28 TGTGCCAGTATGATGGACAGGGCGAGCTATGGCTACACCTTC CASMMDRASYGYTF
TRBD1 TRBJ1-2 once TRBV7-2 TGTGCCAGCAGCTTAGTCGGGACAGGGTCCCCCGGGGGTGGCTACACCTTC CASSLVGTGSPGGGYTF
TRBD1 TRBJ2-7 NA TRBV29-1 TGCAGCACGAAGACAGGGGCCTACGAGCAGTACTTC CSTKTGAYEQYF
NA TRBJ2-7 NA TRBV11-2 TGTGCCAGCAGCGGACGACTAGGAGAGTACGAGCAGTACTTC CASSGRLGEYEQYF
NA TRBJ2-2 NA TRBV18 TGTGCCACCAGAAAAGGACAGCCGAACACCGGGGAGCTGTTTTTT CATRKGQPNTGELFF
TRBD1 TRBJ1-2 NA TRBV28 TGTGCCAGCAGTATTACGACAGGGCTGTGCGGTGGCTACACCTTC CASSITTGLCGGYTF
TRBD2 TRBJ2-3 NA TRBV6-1 TGTGCCAGCAGTGACCGGGACTACCTCACAGATACGCAGTATTTT CASSDRDYLTDTQYF
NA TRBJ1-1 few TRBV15 TGTGCCACCAGCAGAGATAAGGGGACAGCTTTCTTT CATSRDKGTAFF
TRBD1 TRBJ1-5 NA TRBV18 TGTGCCAGCTCACCACCTACAGGGGTGATGGGTCAGCCCCAGCATTTT CASSPPTGVMGQPQHF
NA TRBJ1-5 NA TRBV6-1 TGTGCCAGCAGTGATCCAGGGAGAGGGTGGGGGCCCCAGCATTTT CASSDPGRGWGPQHF
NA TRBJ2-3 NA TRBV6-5 TGTGCCAGCAAGGTGGCAGGGGAAAGGCGGGGTACGCAGTATTTT CASKVAGERRGTQYF
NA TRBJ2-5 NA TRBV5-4 TGTGCCAGCAGCATCGACCCGGGGATAGGAGAGACCCAGTACTTC CASSIDPGIGETQYF
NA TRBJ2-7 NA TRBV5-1 TGCGCCAGCAGCTTGTATACGGGAGAGGTCTACGAGCAGTACTTC CASSLYTGEVYEQYF
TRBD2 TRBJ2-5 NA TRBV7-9 TGTGCCAGCAGCTTCCCCGGGACTAGCGGGAGTGAGACCCAGTACTTC CASSFPGTSGSETQYF
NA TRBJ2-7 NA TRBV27 TGTGCCAGCAGTTTTGTGACTAGCTCCTACGAGCAGTACTTC CASSFVTSSYEQYF
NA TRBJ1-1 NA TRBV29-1 TGCAGCGTTGTTGTTTCGGTGGTCACTGAAGCTTTCTTT CSVVVSVVTEAFF
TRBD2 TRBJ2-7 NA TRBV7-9 TGTGCCAGCAGCTTAGCCGGGAGGTCTTCCTACGAGCAGTACTTC CASSLAGRSSYEQYF
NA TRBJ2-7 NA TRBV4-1 TGCGCCAGCAGCCAAGAATGGCCTAAAGCCTACGAGCAGTACTTC CASSQEWPKAYEQYF